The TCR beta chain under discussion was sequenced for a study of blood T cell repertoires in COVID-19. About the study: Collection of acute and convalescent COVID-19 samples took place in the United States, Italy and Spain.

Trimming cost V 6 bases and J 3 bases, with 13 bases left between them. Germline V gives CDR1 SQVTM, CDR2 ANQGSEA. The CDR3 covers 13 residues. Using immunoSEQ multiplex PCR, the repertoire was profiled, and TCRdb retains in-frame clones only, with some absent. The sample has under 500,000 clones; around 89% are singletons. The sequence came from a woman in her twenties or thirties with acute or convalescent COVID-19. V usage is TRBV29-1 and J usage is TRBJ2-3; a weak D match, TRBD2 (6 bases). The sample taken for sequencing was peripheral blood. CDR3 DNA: TGCAGCGTCGCGGGGATAGGAACAGATACGCAGTATTTT. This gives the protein CSVAGIGTDTQYF.